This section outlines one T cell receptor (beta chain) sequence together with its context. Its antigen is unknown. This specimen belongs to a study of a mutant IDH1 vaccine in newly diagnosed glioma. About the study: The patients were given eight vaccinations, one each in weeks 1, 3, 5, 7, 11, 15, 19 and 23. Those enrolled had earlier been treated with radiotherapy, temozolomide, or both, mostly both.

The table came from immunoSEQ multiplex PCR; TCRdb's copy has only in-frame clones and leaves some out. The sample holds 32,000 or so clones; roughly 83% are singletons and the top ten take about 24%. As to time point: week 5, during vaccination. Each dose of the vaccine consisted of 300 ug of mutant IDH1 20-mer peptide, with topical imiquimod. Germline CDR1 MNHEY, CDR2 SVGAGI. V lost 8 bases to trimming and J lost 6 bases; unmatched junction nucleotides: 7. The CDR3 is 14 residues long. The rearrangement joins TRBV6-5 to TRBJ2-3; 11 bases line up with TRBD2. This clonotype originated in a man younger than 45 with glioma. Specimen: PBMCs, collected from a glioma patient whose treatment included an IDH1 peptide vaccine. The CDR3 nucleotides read TGTGCCAGCGGTCGGTCTAGCGGGAGGGATACGCAGTATTTT. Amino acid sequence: CASGRSSGRDTQYF.